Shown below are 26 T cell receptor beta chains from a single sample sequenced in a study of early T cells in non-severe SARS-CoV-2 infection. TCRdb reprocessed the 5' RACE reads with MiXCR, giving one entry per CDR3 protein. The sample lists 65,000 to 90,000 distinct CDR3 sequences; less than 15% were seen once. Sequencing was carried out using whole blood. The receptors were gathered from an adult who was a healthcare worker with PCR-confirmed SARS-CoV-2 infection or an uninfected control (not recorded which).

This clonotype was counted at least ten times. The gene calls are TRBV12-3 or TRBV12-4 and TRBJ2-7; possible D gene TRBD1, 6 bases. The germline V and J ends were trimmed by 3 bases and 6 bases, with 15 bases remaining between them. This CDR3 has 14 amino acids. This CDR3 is CASSFTGTRGEQYF. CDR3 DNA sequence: TGTGCCAGCAGTTTCACCGGGACACGGGGCGAGCAGTACTTC.

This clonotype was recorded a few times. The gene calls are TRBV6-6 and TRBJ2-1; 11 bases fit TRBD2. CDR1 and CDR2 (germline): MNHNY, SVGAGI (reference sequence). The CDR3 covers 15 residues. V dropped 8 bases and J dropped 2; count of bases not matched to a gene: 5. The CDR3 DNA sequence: TGTGCCAGCCTGGGACTAGCGGCTACCTACAATGAGCAGTTCTTC. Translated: CASLGLAATYNEQFF.

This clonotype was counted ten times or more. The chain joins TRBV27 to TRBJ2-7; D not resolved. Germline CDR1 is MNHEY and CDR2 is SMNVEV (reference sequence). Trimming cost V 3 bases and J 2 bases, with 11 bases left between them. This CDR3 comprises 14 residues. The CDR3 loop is CASSFGRQPYEQYF. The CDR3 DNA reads TGTGCCAGCAGTTTCGGGCGGCAACCCTACGAGCAGTACTTC.

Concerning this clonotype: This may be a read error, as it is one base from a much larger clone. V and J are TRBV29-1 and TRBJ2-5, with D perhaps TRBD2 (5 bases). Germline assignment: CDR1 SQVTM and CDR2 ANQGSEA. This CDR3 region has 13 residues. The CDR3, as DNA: TGCGGCGTTGAAGTGGGAGCCCAAGAGACCCAGTACTTC. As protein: CGVEVGAQETQYF. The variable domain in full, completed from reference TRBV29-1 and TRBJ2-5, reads SAVISQKPSRDICQRGTSLTIQCQVDSQVTMMFWYRQQPGQSLTLIATANQGSEATYESGFVIDKFPISRPNLTFSTLTVSNMSPEDSSIYLCGVEVGAQETQYFGPGTRLLVL.

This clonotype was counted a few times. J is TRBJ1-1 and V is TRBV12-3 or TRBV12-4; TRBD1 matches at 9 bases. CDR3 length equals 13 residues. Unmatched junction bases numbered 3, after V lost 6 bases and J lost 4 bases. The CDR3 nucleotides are TGTGCCAGCAGGGGGACAGGGCCCACTGAAGCTTTCTTT. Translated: CASRGTGPTEAFF.

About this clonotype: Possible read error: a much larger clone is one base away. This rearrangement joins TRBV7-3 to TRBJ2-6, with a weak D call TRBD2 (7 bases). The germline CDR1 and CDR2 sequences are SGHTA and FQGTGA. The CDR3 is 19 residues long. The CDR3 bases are TGTGCCAGCAGCCCCGGGTTGGCGGGGGCAACCTCTGGGACCAACGTCCTGACTTTC. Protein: CASSPGLAGATSGTNVLTF.

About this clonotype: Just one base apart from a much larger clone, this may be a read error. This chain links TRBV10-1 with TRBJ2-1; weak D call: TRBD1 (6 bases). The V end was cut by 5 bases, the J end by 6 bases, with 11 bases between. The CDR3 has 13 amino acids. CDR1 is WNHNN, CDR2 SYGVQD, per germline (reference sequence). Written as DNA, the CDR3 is TGCGCCAGCAGTCTGGGGGCTAGCAATGAGCAGTTCTTC. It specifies CASSLGASNEQFF.

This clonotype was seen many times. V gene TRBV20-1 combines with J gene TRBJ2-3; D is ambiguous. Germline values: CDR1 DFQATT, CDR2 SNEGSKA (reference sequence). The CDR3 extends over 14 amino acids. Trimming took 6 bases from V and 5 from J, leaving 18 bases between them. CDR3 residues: CSASPRNPRDTQYF. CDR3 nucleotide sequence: TGCAGTGCCTCTCCCAGAAACCCCAGAGATACGCAGTATTTT.

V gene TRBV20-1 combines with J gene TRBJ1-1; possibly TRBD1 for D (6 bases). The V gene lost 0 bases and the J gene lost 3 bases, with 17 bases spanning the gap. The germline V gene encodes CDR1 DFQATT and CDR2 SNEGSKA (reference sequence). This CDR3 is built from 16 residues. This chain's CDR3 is CSARDSGTGRDTEAFF. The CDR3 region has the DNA TGCAGTGCTAGAGATTCGGGTACAGGGCGGGACACTGAAGCTTTCTTT.

The chain's CDR3 is CSVAQANTIYF. The DNA of the CDR3 is TGCAGCGTGGCACAGGCGAACACCATATATTTT. The rearrangement uses TRBV29-1 and TRBJ1-3, with D perhaps matching TRBD1 (5 bases). Trimming cost V 6 bases and J 7 bases, with 10 bases left between them. Germline V gives CDR1 SQVTM, CDR2 ANQGSEA. The CDR3 covers 11 residues.

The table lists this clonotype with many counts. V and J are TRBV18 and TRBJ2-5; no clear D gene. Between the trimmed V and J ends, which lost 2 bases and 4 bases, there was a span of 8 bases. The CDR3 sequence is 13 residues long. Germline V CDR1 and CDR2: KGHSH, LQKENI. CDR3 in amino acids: CASSPMMSETQYF. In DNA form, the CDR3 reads TGTGCCAGCTCACCAATGATGTCAGAGACCCAGTACTTC.

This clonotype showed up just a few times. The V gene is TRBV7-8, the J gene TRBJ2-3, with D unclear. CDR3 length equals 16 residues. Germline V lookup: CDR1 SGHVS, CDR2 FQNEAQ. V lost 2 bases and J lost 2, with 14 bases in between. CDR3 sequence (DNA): TGTGCCAGCAGCTTAACGGACGGAATCCACACAGATACGCAGTATTTT. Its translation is CASSLTDGIHTDTQYF. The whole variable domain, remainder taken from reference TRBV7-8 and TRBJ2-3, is GAGVSQSPRYKVAKRGQDVALRCDPISGHVSLFWYQQALGQGPEFLTYFQNEAQLDKSGLPSDRFFAERPEGSVSTLKIQRTQQEDSAVYLCASSLTDGIHTDTQYFGPGTRLTVL.

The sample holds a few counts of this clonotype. CDR3 nucleotides: TGTGCCAGCAGCTTAGACAGGGATTATCATGAGCAGTTCTTC. It encodes CASSLDRDYHEQFF. The chain links TRBV7-6 to TRBJ2-1; a possible D gene is TRBD1 (6 bases). This CDR3 has 14 amino acids. The germline CDR1 and CDR2 sequences are SGHVS and FNYEAQ. V gave up 1 base and J gave up 8 bases, with 12 bases separating them.

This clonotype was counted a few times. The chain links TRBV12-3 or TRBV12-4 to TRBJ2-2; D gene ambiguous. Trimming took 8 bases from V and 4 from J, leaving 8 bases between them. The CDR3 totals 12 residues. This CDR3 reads CASGSGTGELFF. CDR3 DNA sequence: TGTGCCAGCGGGTCAGGCACCGGGGAGCTGTTTTTT.

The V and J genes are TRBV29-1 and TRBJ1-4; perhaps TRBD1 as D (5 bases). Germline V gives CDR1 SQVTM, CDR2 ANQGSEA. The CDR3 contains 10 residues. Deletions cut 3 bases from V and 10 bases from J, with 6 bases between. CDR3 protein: CSVDQGKLFF. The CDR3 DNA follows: TGCAGCGTTGACCAGGGAAAACTGTTTTTT.

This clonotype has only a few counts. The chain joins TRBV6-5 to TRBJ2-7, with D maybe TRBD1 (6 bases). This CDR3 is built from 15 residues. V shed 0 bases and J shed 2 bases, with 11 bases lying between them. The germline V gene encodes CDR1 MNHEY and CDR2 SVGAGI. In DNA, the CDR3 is TGTGCCAGCAGTTACTCGCGTGGGACAACCTACGAGCAGTACTTC. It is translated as CASSYSRGTTYEQYF.

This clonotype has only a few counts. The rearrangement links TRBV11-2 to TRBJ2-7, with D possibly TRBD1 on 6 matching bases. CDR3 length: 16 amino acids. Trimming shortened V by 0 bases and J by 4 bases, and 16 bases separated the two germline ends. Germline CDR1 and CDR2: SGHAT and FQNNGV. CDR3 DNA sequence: TGTGCCAGCAGCTTAGATCAGAACAGGGAAGGGTACGAGCAGTACTTC. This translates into CASSLDQNREGYEQYF.

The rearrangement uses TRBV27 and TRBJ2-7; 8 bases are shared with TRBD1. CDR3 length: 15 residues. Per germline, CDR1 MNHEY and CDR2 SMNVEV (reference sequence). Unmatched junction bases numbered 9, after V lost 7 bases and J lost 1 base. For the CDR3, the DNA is TGTGCCAGCAAGACAGGGGTCAGTTTGTCCTACGAGCAGTACTTC. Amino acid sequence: CASKTGVSLSYEQYF.

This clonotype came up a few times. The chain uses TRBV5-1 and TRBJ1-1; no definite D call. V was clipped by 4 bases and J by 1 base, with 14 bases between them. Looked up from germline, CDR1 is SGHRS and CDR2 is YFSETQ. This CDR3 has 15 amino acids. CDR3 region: CASSPPAGWNTEAFF. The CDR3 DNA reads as TGCGCCAGCAGCCCCCCAGCGGGGTGGAACACTGAAGCTTTCTTT.

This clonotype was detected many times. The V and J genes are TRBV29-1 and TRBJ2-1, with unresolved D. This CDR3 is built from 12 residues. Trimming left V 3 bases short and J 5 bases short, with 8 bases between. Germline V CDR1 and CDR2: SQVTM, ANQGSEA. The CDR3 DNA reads TGCAGCGTTGATGAAGTCAACAATGAGCAGTTCTTC. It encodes CSVDEVNNEQFF.

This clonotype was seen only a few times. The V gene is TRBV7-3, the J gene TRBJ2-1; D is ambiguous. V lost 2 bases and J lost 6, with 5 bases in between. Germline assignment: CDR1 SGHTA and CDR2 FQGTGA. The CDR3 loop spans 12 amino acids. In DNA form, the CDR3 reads TGTGCCAGCAGCTTAGCCCCCAATGAGCAGTTCTTC. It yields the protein CASSLAPNEQFF.

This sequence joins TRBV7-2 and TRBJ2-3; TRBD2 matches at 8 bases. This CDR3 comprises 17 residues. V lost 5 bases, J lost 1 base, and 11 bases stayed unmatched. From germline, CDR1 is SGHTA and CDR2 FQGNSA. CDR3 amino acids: CASSASWRGAGTDTQYF. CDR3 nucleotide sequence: TGTGCCAGCAGCGCCAGTTGGCGGGGGGCAGGCACAGATACGCAGTATTTT.

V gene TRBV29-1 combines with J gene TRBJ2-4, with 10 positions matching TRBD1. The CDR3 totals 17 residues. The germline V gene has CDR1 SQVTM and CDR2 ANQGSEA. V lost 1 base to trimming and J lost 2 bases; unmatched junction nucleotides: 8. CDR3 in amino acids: CSVEGLETGGTKNIQYF. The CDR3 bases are TGCAGCGTTGAAGGGTTGGAGACAGGGGGCACCAAAAACATTCAGTACTTC.

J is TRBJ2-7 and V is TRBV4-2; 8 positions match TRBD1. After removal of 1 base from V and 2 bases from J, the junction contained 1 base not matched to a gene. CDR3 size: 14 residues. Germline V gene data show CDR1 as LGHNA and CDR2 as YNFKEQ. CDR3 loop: CASSQGQGTYEQYF. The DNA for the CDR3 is TGTGCCAGCAGCCAAGGACAGGGGACCTACGAGCAGTACTTC.

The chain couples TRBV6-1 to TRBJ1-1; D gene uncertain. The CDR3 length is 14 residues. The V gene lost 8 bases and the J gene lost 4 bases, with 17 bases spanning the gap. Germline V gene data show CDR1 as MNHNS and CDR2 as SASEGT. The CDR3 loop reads CASEKEGWGTEAFF. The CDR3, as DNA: TGTGCCAGCGAGAAGGAGGGCTGGGGCACTGAAGCTTTCTTT.

The chain's CDR3 is CASSLDLQGYTF. Written as DNA, the CDR3 is TGTGCCAGCAGCTTAGATCTACAAGGCTACACCTTC. The V call is TRBV11-2, the J call TRBJ1-2, with D unclear. The CDR3 loop spans 12 amino acids. V shed 0 bases and J shed 8 bases, with 7 bases lying between them. CDR1 is SGHAT, CDR2 FQNNGV, per germline.